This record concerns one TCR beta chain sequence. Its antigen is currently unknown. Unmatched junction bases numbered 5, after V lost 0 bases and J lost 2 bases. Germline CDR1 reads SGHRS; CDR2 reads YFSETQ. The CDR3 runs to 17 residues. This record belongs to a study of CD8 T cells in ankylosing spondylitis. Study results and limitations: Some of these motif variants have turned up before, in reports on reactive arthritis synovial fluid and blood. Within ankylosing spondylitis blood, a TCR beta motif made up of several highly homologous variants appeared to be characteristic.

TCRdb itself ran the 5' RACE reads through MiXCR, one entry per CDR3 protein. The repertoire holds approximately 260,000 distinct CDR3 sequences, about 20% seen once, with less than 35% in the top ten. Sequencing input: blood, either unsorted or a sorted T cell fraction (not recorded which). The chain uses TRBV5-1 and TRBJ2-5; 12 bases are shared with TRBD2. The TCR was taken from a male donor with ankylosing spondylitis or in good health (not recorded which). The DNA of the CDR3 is TGCGCCAGCAGCTTGGGACTAGCGGGAGTTACACAAGAGACCCAGTACTTC. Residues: CASSLGLAGVTQETQYF.